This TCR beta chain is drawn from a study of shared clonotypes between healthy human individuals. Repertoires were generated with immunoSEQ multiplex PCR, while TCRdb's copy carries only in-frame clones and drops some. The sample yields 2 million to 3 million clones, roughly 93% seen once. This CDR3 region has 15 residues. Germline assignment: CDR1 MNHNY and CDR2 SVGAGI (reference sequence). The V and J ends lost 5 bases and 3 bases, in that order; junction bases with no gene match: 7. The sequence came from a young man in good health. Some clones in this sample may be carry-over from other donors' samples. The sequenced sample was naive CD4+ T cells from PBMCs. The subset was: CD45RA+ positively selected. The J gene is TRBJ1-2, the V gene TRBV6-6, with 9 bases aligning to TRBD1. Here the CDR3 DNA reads TGTGCCAGCAGTCCCGTGGACAGGGGACACTATGGCTACACCTTC. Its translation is CASSPVDRGHYGYTF.